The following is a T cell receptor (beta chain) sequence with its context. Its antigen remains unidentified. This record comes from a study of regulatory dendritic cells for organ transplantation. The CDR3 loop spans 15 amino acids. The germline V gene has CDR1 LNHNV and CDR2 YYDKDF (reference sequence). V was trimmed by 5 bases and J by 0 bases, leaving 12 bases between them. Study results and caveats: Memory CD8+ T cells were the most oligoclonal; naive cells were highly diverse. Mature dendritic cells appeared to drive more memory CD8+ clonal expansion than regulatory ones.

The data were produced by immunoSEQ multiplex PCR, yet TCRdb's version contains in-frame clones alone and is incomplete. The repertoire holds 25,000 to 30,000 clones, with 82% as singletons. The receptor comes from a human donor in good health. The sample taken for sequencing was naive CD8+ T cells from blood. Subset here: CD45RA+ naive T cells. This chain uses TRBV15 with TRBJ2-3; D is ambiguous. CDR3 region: CATSSRSSSTDTQYF. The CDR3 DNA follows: TGTGCCACCAGCTCTCGAAGCTCTAGCACAGATACGCAGTATTTT.